The rows below give T cell receptor beta chains drawn from one sample of a study of T-cell reconstitution after alpha-beta-depleted transplantation in children. MiXCR was run by TCRdb on the PCR reads, yielding one entry per CDR3 protein. The sample lists 400,000 to 550,000 distinct CDR3 sequences, 10% occurring once. Sequencing was performed on PBMCs, taken before TCRalphabeta/CD19-depleted stem cell transplant. These receptors came from a child aged 2-15 years with inherited bone marrow failure, due to receive a stem cell transplant. Both conserved end residues are part of each CDR3. D genes are given only for firm matches. Clone size is given for some rows only: seen once, a few or many times, or a class if the clone is expanded.

CDR3	DNA	D	size	V	J
CASSQQGGNEQFF	TGTGCCAGCAGCCAACAGGGGGGTAATGAGCAGTTCTTC	TRBD1	few	TRBV28	TRBJ2-1
CATSARLGLYNEQFF	TGTGCCACCAGTGCCCGACTCGGACTGTACAATGAGCAGTTCTTC	.	.	TRBV2	TRBJ2-1
CASSLTGGYTF	TGTGCCAGCAGCCTAACCGGGGGCTACACCTTC	.	many	TRBV7-8	TRBJ1-2
CASSQEWVAGGNTGELFF	TGCGCCAGCAGCCAAGAATGGGTAGCGGGAGGTAACACCGGGGAGCTGTTTTTT	TRBD2	.	TRBV4-3	TRBJ2-2
CASSFRQNSNQPQHF	TGTGCCAGCAGCTTTCGGCAGAATAGCAATCAGCCCCAGCATTTT	.	many	TRBV5-5	TRBJ1-5
CASSQESVGQGGEKLFF	TGCGCCAGCAGCCAAGAGTCTGTGGGGCAGGGGGGTGAAAAACTGTTTTTT	TRBD1	many	TRBV4-3	TRBJ1-4
CASSGTGGIREQYF	TGTGCCAGCAGCGGGACAGGGGGCATTAGAGAGCAGTACTTC	TRBD1	.	TRBV28	TRBJ2-7
CASSLTGAEQFF	TGTGCCAGCAGCCTCACAGGGGCTGAGCAGTTCTTC	TRBD1	many	TRBV9	TRBJ2-1
CASSPLGGIYHSNQPQHF	TGTGCCAGCAGCCCACTTGGGGGCATCTATCATAGCAATCAGCCCCAGCATTTT	.	many	TRBV11-2	TRBJ1-5
CASSYATTGSEQYF	TGTGCCAGCAGTTACGCGACCACAGGTTCCGAGCAGTACTTC	.	many	TRBV6-5	TRBJ2-7
CASSQVGTLLSYEQYF	TGCGCCAGCAGCCAAGTGGGGACACTTCTTTCCTACGAGCAGTACTTC	.	many	TRBV4-1	TRBJ2-7
CASSGTGQLYEQYF	TGTGCCAGCAGTGGGACAGGGCAACTCTACGAGCAGTACTTC	TRBD1	many	TRBV25-1	TRBJ2-7
CASSPWGGRVGETQYF	TGTGCCAGCAGCCCCTGGGGCGGGAGGGTCGGGGAGACCCAGTACTTC	TRBD2	few	TRBV7-6	TRBJ2-5
CASRASGRWYEQYF	TGCGCCAGCAGGGCTAGCGGGAGATGGTACGAGCAGTACTTC	TRBD2	many	TRBV10-1	TRBJ2-7
CASTRAGSSEQYF	TGTGCCAGCACCAGGGCGGGGTCCAGCGAGCAGTACTTC	.	many	TRBV12-3/TRBV12-4	TRBJ2-7
CSVGQPGLAGYNEQFF	TGCAGCGTCGGTCAACCGGGACTAGCGGGGTACAATGAGCAGTTCTTC	TRBD2	.	TRBV29-1	TRBJ2-1
CSVDLGAGGYTF	TGCAGCGTTGATCTGGGGGCTGGTGGCTACACCTTC	.	many	TRBV29-1	TRBJ1-2
CASSLGGTSDKQETQYF	TGCGCCAGCAGCTTGGGGGGGACTAGCGACAAACAAGAGACCCAGTACTTC	TRBD2	few	TRBV5-1	TRBJ2-5
CASSLAGASNEQFF	TGTGCCAGCAGCTTGGCGGGAGCTTCAAATGAGCAGTTCTTC	TRBD2	many	TRBV11-2	TRBJ2-1
CASRTRSTDTQYF	TGTGCCAGTAGAACTAGGTCCACAGATACGCAGTATTTT	.	.	TRBV19	TRBJ2-3
CSVDLKYSTDMNYGYTF	TGCAGCGTCGACCTCAAATACTCGACGGACATGAACTATGGCTACACCTTC	.	.	TRBV29-1	TRBJ1-2
CASSLDLLATGELFF	TGCGCCAGCAGCTTGGACCTACTTGCGACCGGGGAGCTGTTTTTT	.	few	TRBV5-1	TRBJ2-2
CASSFGLAGGGETQYF	TGTGCCAGCAGCTTCGGTCTAGCGGGAGGTGGAGAGACCCAGTACTTC	TRBD2	many	TRBV5-5	TRBJ2-5
CASRRDINTGELFF	TGTGCCAGCAGAAGGGACATAAACACCGGGGAGCTGTTTTTT	.	few	TRBV27	TRBJ2-2
CASRGQSNTGELFF	TGTGCCAGCAGAGGACAGTCGAACACCGGGGAGCTGTTTTTT	.	many	TRBV12-3/TRBV12-4	TRBJ2-2
CASSLNPLVGEQFF	TGTGCCAGCAGCTTAAATCCCTTAGTCGGCGAGCAGTTCTTC	.	many	TRBV7-2	TRBJ2-1
CASSLMGFYNEQFF	TGTGCCAGCAGTCTTATGGGATTTTACAATGAGCAGTTCTTC	.	many	TRBV12-3/TRBV12-4	TRBJ2-1
CAISENYEQYF	TGTGCCATCAGTGAAAACTACGAGCAGTACTTC	.	many	TRBV10-3	TRBJ2-7
CASSQGWTSGRETQYF	TGCGCCAGCAGCCAAGGATGGACTAGCGGGAGGGAGACCCAGTACTTC	TRBD2	many	TRBV4-3	TRBJ2-5
CASSLGGAGSYNEQFF	TGTGCCAGCAGCTTGGGGGGGGCCGGGTCCTACAATGAGCAGTTCTTC	.	few	TRBV5-4	TRBJ2-1
CSVGDSANYGYTF	TGCAGCGTTGGGGACAGTGCTAACTATGGCTACACCTTC	TRBD1	many	TRBV29-1	TRBJ1-2
CAISTGLAGGRDEQFF	TGTGCCATCAGTACGGGACTAGCGGGAGGTAGGGATGAGCAGTTCTTC	TRBD2	many	TRBV10-3	TRBJ2-1
CASSLVGDSGANVLTF	TGTGCCAGCAGCTTAGTAGGGGACTCTGGGGCCAACGTCCTGACTTTC	.	.	TRBV7-9	TRBJ2-6